A selection of T cell receptor beta chains follows, all from one sample in a study of T-cell memory formation after mild COVID-19. One entry per CDR3 protein, called by TCRdb with MiXCR from the 5' RACE reads. In the table there are roughly 130,000 distinct CDR3 sequences, about 6.5% of which are singletons. Sequenced input: PBMCs or a T cell subset sorted from them (not recorded which). Receptors were obtained from an adult woman who had mild COVID-19 (a few samples of this study predate the infection). Cell type and time point are not known. The CDR3 runs from the conserved cysteine through the conserved F or W. The D gene is left open where the match is weak. Only part of the rows carry a size: once, few, many, or a class if the clone is expanded.

>TRBJ1-1|many|-|TRBV12-3/TRBV12-4
CASSLVNTEAFF
TGTGCCAGCAGTTTAGTGAACACTGAAGCTTTCTTT
>TRBJ1-1|-|-|TRBV29-1
CSVFRPPAKNTEAFF
TGCAGCGTGTTCAGACCGCCTGCCAAGAACACTGAAGCTTTCTTT
>TRBJ2-5|-|-|TRBV29-1
CSVEDRGLEEETQYF
TGCAGCGTTGAAGACCGAGGACTGGAAGAAGAGACCCAGTACTTC
>TRBJ2-5|few|TRBD2|TRBV4-2
CASSRGTNQETQYF
TGTGCCAGCAGCCGAGGGACTAACCAAGAGACCCAGTACTTC
>TRBJ2-1|many|-|TRBV7-3
CASSSLGGSSSYNEQFF
TGTGCCAGCAGCTCCTTGGGAGGCTCGAGCTCCTACAATGAGCAGTTCTTC
>TRBJ2-2|few|TRBD2|TRBV19
CASSMKVSGGVLNTGELFF
TGTGCCAGTAGTATGAAGGTTAGCGGGGGAGTATTAAACACCGGGGAGCTGTTTTTT
>TRBJ2-7|many|TRBD1|TRBV5-5
CASSLTGRAYEQYF
TGTGCCAGCAGCCTGACAGGGAGAGCCTACGAGCAGTACTTC
>TRBJ2-7|-|-|TRBV20-1
CSETESSYEQYF
TGCAGTGAAACGGAAAGCTCCTACGAGCAGTACTTC
>TRBJ1-1|-|-|TRBV7-9
CASSLSWGASTEAFF
TGTGCCAGCAGCTTATCGTGGGGGGCCAGCACTGAAGCTTTCTTT
>TRBJ2-5|many|TRBD2|TRBV5-1
CASSQMPGTSGDGTQYF
TGCGCCAGCAGTCAGATGCCTGGGACTAGCGGGGACGGGACCCAGTACTTC
>TRBJ1-1|few|-|TRBV12-3/TRBV12-4
CAGARGMNTEAFF
TGTGCCGGAGCGCGGGGCATGAACACTGAAGCTTTCTTT
>TRBJ1-3|few|TRBD1|TRBV18
CASSPRTGHSGNTIYF
TGTGCCAGCTCACCTCGGACAGGGCACTCTGGAAACACCATATATTTT
>TRBJ2-3|many|-|TRBV7-7
CASSLGLSSTDTQYF
TGTGCCAGCAGCTTAGGACTTTCTAGCACAGATACGCAGTATTTT
>TRBJ1-3|few|-|TRBV6-6
CASSSRRVPSGNTIYF
TGTGCCAGCAGTTCCCGCAGGGTTCCCTCTGGAAACACCATATATTTT
>TRBJ2-3|few|TRBD2|TRBV19
CASNEGGLSDTQYF
TGTGCCAGTAATGAGGGAGGGCTTTCAGATACGCAGTATTTT
>TRBJ2-1|many|TRBD1|TRBV24-1
CATGAGGYNEQFF
TGTGCCACCGGTGCAGGGGGATACAATGAGCAGTTCTTC
>TRBJ2-3|many|TRBD2|TRBV29-1
CSGYDASGSPYF
TGCAGCGGGTACGATGCTAGCGGGAGTCCCTATTTT
>TRBJ2-2|-|-|TRBV3-1
CASSQEGGSNTGELFF
TGTGCCAGCAGCCAAGAAGGGGGGTCGAACACCGGGGAGCTGTTTTTT
>TRBJ2-2|many|-|TRBV12-3/TRBV12-4
CASREMTNGELFF
TGTGCCAGCAGGGAAATGACCAACGGGGAGCTGTTTTTT
>TRBJ2-5|few|TRBD2|TRBV20-1
CSRDSGGEETQYF
TGCAGTCGGGATAGCGGGGGGGAAGAGACCCAGTACTTC
>TRBJ2-2|many|-|TRBV7-6
CASSLAAVRSGGELFF
TGTGCCAGCAGCTTAGCGGCTGTCCGCAGTGGCGGGGAGCTGTTTTTT
>TRBJ2-2|-|-|TRBV19
CASHRDTNTGELFF
TGTGCCAGTCACCGGGACACTAACACCGGGGAGCTGTTTTTT
>TRBJ1-5|few|-|TRBV14
CASSQSPREGSKNQPQHF
TGTGCCAGCAGCCAATCACCGAGGGAGGGATCGAAAAATCAGCCCCAGCATTTT
>TRBJ1-6|many|-|TRBV5-1
CASSLTGLNSPLHF
TGCGCCAGCAGCTTGACAGGCTTAAATTCACCCCTCCACTTT
>TRBJ1-2|many|-|TRBV6-5
CASGGINYGYTF
TGTGCCAGCGGCGGGATTAACTATGGCTACACCTTC
>TRBJ2-5|few|TRBD2|TRBV7-2
CASSKVAGRETQYF
TGTGCCAGCAGCAAAGTAGCGGGCCGGGAGACCCAGTACTTC
>TRBJ2-7|few|TRBD2|TRBV29-1
CSALAGAASYEQYF
TGCAGCGCTTTAGCGGGAGCCGCCTCCTACGAGCAGTACTTC
>TRBJ2-3|few|TRBD1|TRBV2
CASRYQGAGTDTQYF
TGTGCCAGCAGATACCAGGGGGCAGGCACAGATACGCAGTATTTT
>TRBJ2-7|-|-|TRBV10-3
CAISGSETYEQYF
TGTGCCATCAGCGGAAGTGAAACCTACGAGCAGTACTTC
>TRBJ2-1|many|TRBD2|TRBV6-5
CASSYSGGQQFF
TGTGCCAGCAGTTACAGCGGGGGTCAGCAGTTCTTC